This is a list of T cell receptor beta chains from one sample in a study of shared clonotypes between healthy human individuals. TCRdb's table, derived via immunoSEQ multiplex PCR, lists solely in-frame clones and lacks some. The profile shows roughly 2,300,000 clones, roughly 92% of them singletons. The sequencing sample was made of naive CD4+ T cells from PBMCs. Source of these receptors: a man between 18 and 35 years old in good health. Some clones in this sample may be carry-over from other donors' samples. The CDR3 runs from the conserved cysteine through the conserved F or W. The order of the fields is V gene, J gene, clone size, D gene, CDR3 DNA, CDR3 protein. A D gene is named only where the DNA matches it firmly. The size field is filled for only some rows; it gives once, few, many or a size class.

>TRBV5-6|TRBJ2-7|few|TRBD2
TGTGCCAGCAGTAAACTAGCGGGAGGGCTAGACGAGCAGTACTTC
CASSKLAGGLDEQYF
>TRBV6-6|TRBJ1-2|-|TRBD1
TGTGCCAGCGGGGGACAGGGGGTGCGTGGCTACACCTTC
CASGGQGVRGYTF
>TRBV16|TRBJ2-7|-|-
TGTGCCAGCAGCCAACTAGTTCCCTACGAGCAGTACTTC
CASSQLVPYEQYF
>TRBV30|TRBJ2-7|-|TRBD2
TGTGCCTGGAGCCCCGGGGGGGGACACTACGAGCAGTACTTC
CAWSPGGGHYEQYF
>TRBV30|TRBJ2-3|-|-
TGTGCCTGGAGCGCAGGTAGCACAGATACGCAGTATTTT
CAWSAGSTDTQYF
>TRBV5-8|TRBJ1-5|-|TRBD1
TGTGCCAGCAGCGCATCCGGGACAGGGGTTCATCAGCCCCAGCATTTT
CASSASGTGVHQPQHF
>TRBV5-1|TRBJ2-7|-|-
TGCGCCAGCAGCTTTGCCGGACACACCAACGAGCAGTACTTC
CASSFAGHTNEQYF
>TRBV11-2|TRBJ2-7|-|-
TGTGCCAGCAGCTTATCGATGTGGGAGCAGTACTTC
CASSLSMWEQYF
>TRBV5-4|TRBJ2-6|-|-
TGTGCCAGCAGCTTGAAAAGCGCAACCTCTGGGGCCAACGTCCTGACTTTC
CASSLKSATSGANVLTF
>TRBV7-6|TRBJ2-5|-|-
TGTGCCAGCAGCTTATGGGGCCGCCAAGAGACCCAGTACTTC
CASSLWGRQETQYF
>TRBV7-2|TRBJ1-2|-|TRBD1
TGTGCCAGCAGCTTAGCAACGGGACAGGGGTTTTTCTACTATGGCTACACTTTC
CASSLATGQGFFYYGYTF
>TRBV30|TRBJ1-2|-|-
TGTGCCTGGAGTGTAATCCAGGGGATAAGTGGCTACACCTTC
CAWSVIQGISGYTF
>TRBV5-1|TRBJ2-6|-|-
TGCGCCAGCAGCTTGTATGGGGAGCCTGGGGCCAACGTCCTGACTTTC
CASSLYGEPGANVLTF
>TRBV6-5|TRBJ1-2|-|-
TGTGCCAGCAGTTACGGTCAGAACTATGGCTACACCTTC
CASSYGQNYGYTF
>TRBV5-1|TRBJ2-6|-|-
TGCGCCAGCAGCTTAGGGCCAGCTGGGGCCAACGTCCTGACTTTC
CASSLGPAGANVLTF
>TRBV29-1|TRBJ2-3|-|-
TGCAGCGTTCTTCGCACAGATACGCAGTATTTT
CSVLRTDTQYF
>TRBV10-3|TRBJ1-1|-|-
TGTGCCATCAGTGAGAGGACAGAGGTTCTAGGTGCTTTCTTT
CAISERTEVLGAFF
>TRBV18|TRBJ2-4|-|-
TGTGCCAGCTCACCACTAGCAGGGGAGGCTATTCAGTACTTC
CASSPLAGEAIQYF
>TRBV4-1|TRBJ2-2|-|-
TGCGCCAGCAGCCCCCGGGACTTTGCGAACACCGGGGAGCTGTTTTTT
CASSPRDFANTGELFF
>TRBV4-1|TRBJ1-1|-|-
TGCGCCAGCAGCCAAGTAGGTGGGGTGAACACTGAAGCTTTCTTT
CASSQVGGVNTEAFF
>TRBV6-6|TRBJ2-7|-|TRBD1
TGTGCCAGCAGTCATTCCCGGGACAGGGGGCTCCACGAGCAGTACTTC
CASSHSRDRGLHEQYF
>TRBV28|TRBJ1-1|once|-
TGTGCCAGCAGTTTGAGGGCCCCCCTGAGGACTGAAGCTTTCTTT
CASSLRAPLRTEAFF
>TRBV21-1|TRBJ1-5|-|-
TGTGCCAGCAGCATACAGGAGGGAGATCAGCCCCAGCATTTT
CASSIQEGDQPQHF
>TRBV7-9|TRBJ2-7|-|-
TGTGCCAGCAGCTTGGCCCCTCCTGGCCACGAGCAGTACTTC
CASSLAPPGHEQYF